These T cell receptor beta chains were read from a single sample in a study of shared clonotypes between healthy human individuals. TCRdb's copy holds only in-frame clones and misses some; the assay was immunoSEQ multiplex PCR. The sample contains under 650,000 clones, 96% of which appear only once. Sequenced: naive CD4+ T cells sorted from blood. These receptors all stem from a woman in her 30s in good health. The CDR3 runs from the conserved cysteine through the conserved F or W. D genes are given only for firm matches. Not every row has a clone size; where given, it reads once, few, many or a size class.

>.|TRBV15|TRBD2|TRBJ2-5
TGTGCCACCAGCAGAGGGACTAGCGGGAGTTACCAAGAGACCCAGTACTTC
CATSRGTSGSYQETQYF
>once|TRBV6-1|.|TRBJ2-5
TGTGCCAGCAGTGGAACAGGGATGGAGACCCAGTACTTC
CASSGTGMETQYF
>.|TRBV5-1|TRBD2|TRBJ2-1
TGCGCCAGCAGCTTGGCAAGGACTAGCGGGAGTTTTTACAATGAGCAGTTCTTC
CASSLARTSGSFYNEQFF
>.|TRBV18|TRBD1|TRBJ2-7
TGTGCCAGCTCACCAAGCCCAGTGGACAGGGTCGAGCAGTACTTC
CASSPSPVDRVEQYF
>.|TRBV10-2|.|TRBJ2-3
TGCGCCAGCAGTTCGGGAGTAACAGATACGCAGTATTTT
CASSSGVTDTQYF
>once|TRBV28|.|TRBJ2-3
TGTGCCAGCAGTTTAAGAGGGAGAAGCACAGATACGCAGTATTTT
CASSLRGRSTDTQYF
>.|TRBV5-1|TRBD2|TRBJ2-5
TGCGCCAGCAGCTTTGTAGGACTAGCGGGAGTGGGGCAGGTGACCCAGTACTTC
CASSFVGLAGVGQVTQYF
>.|TRBV28|.|TRBJ1-1
TGTGCCAGCAGTTTGCTGACGTCTGAAGCTTTCTTT
CASSLLTSEAFF
>once|TRBV5-1|.|TRBJ2-4
TGCGCCAGCAGCTCACCGGGGCCGGAAAACATTCAGTACTTC
CASSSPGPENIQYF
>once|TRBV18|TRBD1|TRBJ2-7
TGTGCCAGCTCCCGGGGACAGGGTGTGGGGGAGCAGTACTTC
CASSRGQGVGEQYF
>once|TRBV2|.|TRBJ2-1
TGTGCCAGCAGTGAACTGGGGTCCCCCTACAATGAGCAGTTCTTC
CASSELGSPYNEQFF
>few|TRBV14|.|TRBJ2-1
TGTGCCAGCAGCCGCCTCCGGGATCACTACAATGAGCAGTTCTTC
CASSRLRDHYNEQFF
>.|TRBV5-1|.|TRBJ2-2
TGCGCCAGCAGCCCCGACCCCCAGGGGGGGACCGGGGAGCTGTTTTTT
CASSPDPQGGTGELFF
>.|TRBV28|.|TRBJ2-5
TGTGCCAGCAGTGAGCGTCGAGGGACCCAGTACTTC
CASSERRGTQYF